A selection of T cell receptor beta chains follows, all from one sample in a study of Ad26.COV2.S vaccination and SARS-CoV-2 variants. Measured with immunoSEQ multiplex PCR; TCRdb has only the in-frame clones, and not every one. This table holds about 390,000 clones, around 92% found once. The input for sequencing was peripheral blood, taken in a trial of Ad26.COV2.S vaccine versus placebo. These receptors were collected from a person aged 18-60 years who received the Ad26.COV2.S COVID-19 vaccine or a placebo. Both conserved end residues are part of each CDR3. The order of the fields is CDR3 DNA, CDR3 protein, clone size, J gene, D gene, V gene. D genes are given only for firm matches. Rows may omit the clone size; those that give it use once, few, many or a size class.

CDR3nt: TGTGCCAGCAGTAGTCTTGGGGATGAGCAGTTCTTC
CDR3aa: CASSSLGDEQFF
abundance: NA
j_gene: TRBJ2-1
d_gene: NA
v_gene: TRBV6-2/TRBV6-3

CDR3nt: TGTGCCAGCTCACTGGGACAGCAAGAGACCCAGTACTTC
CDR3aa: CASSLGQQETQYF
abundance: NA
j_gene: TRBJ2-5
d_gene: TRBD1
v_gene: TRBV18

CDR3nt: TGTGCCAGTAGTATGGGTTCGGGCAGGGCGTCCTATGGCTACACCTTC
CDR3aa: CASSMGSGRASYGYTF
abundance: NA
j_gene: TRBJ1-2
d_gene: NA
v_gene: TRBV19

CDR3nt: TGCGCCAGCAGCACCGGAGGGGCTAGCGGGGGAACCTACGGGCAGTACTTC
CDR3aa: CASSTGGASGGTYGQYF
abundance: NA
j_gene: TRBJ2-7
d_gene: TRBD2
v_gene: TRBV5-1

CDR3nt: TGTGCCAGCAGTAACCCGAGAGGTGGCTACACCTTC
CDR3aa: CASSNPRGGYTF
abundance: NA
j_gene: TRBJ1-2
d_gene: NA
v_gene: TRBV6-6

CDR3nt: TGTGCCAGTAGTATGGTTGCAGACACTGAAGCTTTCTTT
CDR3aa: CASSMVADTEAFF
abundance: NA
j_gene: TRBJ1-1
d_gene: NA
v_gene: TRBV19

CDR3nt: TGTGCCAGCAAATGGACGGGGGGCACCGGGGAGCTGTTTTTT
CDR3aa: CASKWTGGTGELFF
abundance: NA
j_gene: TRBJ2-2
d_gene: TRBD2
v_gene: TRBV27

CDR3nt: TGTGCCAGCAGCTCTCGACAGGGCACTGAAGCTTTCTTT
CDR3aa: CASSSRQGTEAFF
abundance: NA
j_gene: TRBJ1-1
d_gene: TRBD1
v_gene: TRBV7-9

CDR3nt: TGTGCCTGGAGCTGGAGTGGGGTTACAGGGGAGCTGTTTTTT
CDR3aa: CAWSWSGVTGELFF
abundance: NA
j_gene: TRBJ2-2
d_gene: NA
v_gene: TRBV30

CDR3nt: TGTGCCTGGAGTGTCATGGGGCCCACGGATGGCTACACCTTC
CDR3aa: CAWSVMGPTDGYTF
abundance: NA
j_gene: TRBJ1-2
d_gene: NA
v_gene: TRBV30

CDR3nt: TGTGCCAGCAGTTACTCATCAAGCACTGAAGCTTTCTTT
CDR3aa: CASSYSSSTEAFF
abundance: NA
j_gene: TRBJ1-1
d_gene: NA
v_gene: TRBV6-2/TRBV6-3

CDR3nt: TGTGCCTGGAGTTTGGGGGGATCCTCTGGAAACACCATATATTTT
CDR3aa: CAWSLGGSSGNTIYF
abundance: NA
j_gene: TRBJ1-3
d_gene: NA
v_gene: TRBV30

CDR3nt: TGTGCCAGCAGCTTAGGTGGGGGCAGGGGAATGGGGAGGAACACTGAAGCTTTCTTT
CDR3aa: CASSLGGGRGMGRNTEAFF
abundance: NA
j_gene: TRBJ1-1
d_gene: NA
v_gene: TRBV7-9

CDR3nt: TGTGCCAGCTCACCATCACTAGCGGGGGGTACCTCCTACGAGCAGTACTTC
CDR3aa: CASSPSLAGGTSYEQYF
abundance: NA
j_gene: TRBJ2-7
d_gene: TRBD2
v_gene: TRBV18

CDR3nt: TGTGCCAGCAGCTCAGTAACAGGGGACCTGAACACTGAAGCTTTCTTT
CDR3aa: CASSSVTGDLNTEAFF
abundance: NA
j_gene: TRBJ1-1
d_gene: TRBD1
v_gene: TRBV7-9

CDR3nt: TGTGCCATCAGTGAGCTTGCAGGCTACTATGGCTACACCTTC
CDR3aa: CAISELAGYYGYTF
abundance: few
j_gene: TRBJ1-2
d_gene: NA
v_gene: TRBV10-3

CDR3nt: TGTGCCACCCGGACGGGAACTGAAGCTTTCTTT
CDR3aa: CATRTGTEAFF
abundance: NA
j_gene: TRBJ1-1
d_gene: NA
v_gene: TRBV28

CDR3nt: TGTGCCAGCAGCTTAGCGCCCCCGGGGGGACCCACAGATACGCAGTATTTT
CDR3aa: CASSLAPPGGPTDTQYF
abundance: NA
j_gene: TRBJ2-3
d_gene: TRBD2
v_gene: TRBV7-2

CDR3nt: TGTGCCAGCAGTTATCCAATGGTGGGGGGACGCACAGATACGCAGTATTTT
CDR3aa: CASSYPMVGGRTDTQYF
abundance: NA
j_gene: TRBJ2-3
d_gene: NA
v_gene: TRBV11-3

CDR3nt: TGTGCCAGCAGCTTGGACAGGGGGCGGGACACCGGGGAGCTGTTTTTT
CDR3aa: CASSLDRGRDTGELFF
abundance: NA
j_gene: TRBJ2-2
d_gene: TRBD1
v_gene: TRBV5-6

CDR3nt: TGTGCCAGTAGTGTGACCTGGGGTGAAAAACTGTTTTTT
CDR3aa: CASSVTWGEKLFF
abundance: NA
j_gene: TRBJ1-4
d_gene: NA
v_gene: TRBV19

CDR3nt: TGTGCCAGCCGGGGGCGGGTGACCCAAGAGACCCAGTACTTC
CDR3aa: CASRGRVTQETQYF
abundance: NA
j_gene: TRBJ2-5
d_gene: NA
v_gene: TRBV27